These 18 T cell receptor beta chains were sequenced from one sample in a study of blood T cell repertoires in COVID-19. Some clones are missing from TCRdb's copy, which holds only in-frame ones; the method was immunoSEQ multiplex PCR. Seen here are about 170,000 clones, about 85% observed once, and the top ten hold about 6.9%. What was sequenced was peripheral blood. The origin of the receptors is a man aged 80 or over with COVID-19, enrolled during active disease.

This chain joins TRBV18 and TRBJ1-6, with 7 positions matching TRBD1. The J segment lost 6 bases and the V segment lost 3 bases, leaving 5 bases of the junction unmatched. The CDR3 is 15 amino acids. Germline CDR1 KGHSH, CDR2 LQKENI. For the CDR3, the DNA is TGTGCCAGCTCACCGACGACAGGGTCTAATTCACCCCTCCACTTT. Encoded protein: CASSPTTGSNSPLHF. Based on the CDR3 plus reference TRBV18 and TRBJ1-6, the full variable domain is NAGVMQNPRHLVRRRGQEARLRCSPMKGHSHVYWYRQLPEEGLKFMVYLQKENIIDESGMPKERFSAEFPKEGPSILRIQQVVRGDSAAYFCASSPTTGSNSPLHFGNGTRLTVT.

The CDR3 reads CASSLAGAGTQYF. CDR3 DNA sequence: TGCGCCAGCAGCTTAGCGGGGGCTGGGACCCAGTACTTC. This chain uses TRBV5-1 with TRBJ2-5; 8 nucleotides agree with TRBD2. The V and J ends lost 2 bases and 7 bases, in that order; junction bases with no gene match: 4. Germline CDR1 SGHRS, CDR2 YFSETQ. The length of the CDR3 is 13 residues.

V usage is TRBV2 and J usage is TRBJ2-2; maybe TRBD1 (6 bases). Deletions cut 8 bases from V and 3 bases from J, with 13 bases between. CDR1 is SNHLY and CDR2 is FYNNEI in the germline V gene. The CDR3 contains 14 residues. This CDR3 reads CASLRDKDTGELFF. CDR3 DNA sequence: TGTGCCAGCCTCCGGGACAAGGACACCGGGGAGCTGTTTTTT.

The chain joins TRBV27 to TRBJ1-5; 7 bases align to TRBD1. The CDR3 covers 15 residues. With V trimmed by 3 bases and J by 0 bases, 2 bases remained unmatched. Germline lookup yields CDR1 MNHEY and CDR2 SMNVEV (reference sequence). In nucleotides, the CDR3 is TGTGCCAGCAGTTTGGGGGACAGTAGCAATCAGCCCCAGCATTTT. Translation gives CASSLGDSSNQPQHF.

V is TRBV2 and J is TRBJ1-3; possibly TRBD1 for D (6 bases). CDR3 length equals 15 residues. CDR1 is SNHLY, CDR2 FYNNEI, per germline. V gave up 6 bases and J gave up 4 bases, with 16 bases separating them. CDR3: CASSGQGIMGNTIYF. In nucleotides, the CDR3 is TGTGCCAGCAGCGGTCAGGGGATCATGGGAAACACCATATATTTT. Using reference TRBV2 and TRBJ1-3 for the parts outside the CDR3, the full variable domain is EPEVTQTPSHQVTQMGQEVILRCVPISNHLYFYWYRQILGQKVEFLVSFYNNEISEKSEIFDDQFSVERPDGSNFTLKIRSTKLEDSAMYFCASSGQGIMGNTIYFGEGSWLTVV.

This clone was seen only once. This chain links TRBV7-2 with TRBJ2-2; D is undetermined. V gave up 5 bases and J gave up 4 bases, with 11 bases separating them. The CDR3 is made up of 14 amino acids. CDR1 and CDR2 from the germline V gene are SGHTA and FQGNSA. The CDR3 reads CASSPEWSTGELFF. CDR3 bases: TGTGCCAGCAGCCCCGAGTGGAGCACCGGGGAGCTGTTTTTT. Full variable domain (rest looked up from reference TRBV7-2 and TRBJ2-2): GAGVSQSPSNKVTEKGKDVELRCDPISGHTALYWYRQSLGQGLEFLIYFQGNSAPDKSGLPSDRFSAERTGGSVSTLTIQRTQQEDSAVYLCASSPEWSTGELFFGEGSRLTVL.

This chain uses TRBV5-4 with TRBJ2-7; the D is unclear. Germline loops: CDR1 SGHNT, CDR2 YYREEE (reference sequence). CDR3 length: 14 amino acids. V was shortened by 2 bases and J by 6 bases, with 15 bases between the two germline ends. The CDR3 DNA is TGTGCCAGCAGCTTACGAGGTTTCCCGAGCGAGCAGTACTTC. Translating gives CASSLRGFPSEQYF.

The gene calls are TRBV20-1 and TRBJ2-7, with 9 nucleotides matching TRBD1. CDR1 is DFQATT and CDR2 is SNEGSKA in the germline V gene (reference sequence). This CDR3 is built from 11 residues. Unmatched junction bases numbered 3, after V lost 6 bases and J lost 6 bases. The CDR3 nucleotides are TGCAGTGCAGGGACAGGGCGCGAGCAGTACTTC. This translates into CSAGTGREQYF.

V gene TRBV3-1 (or the pseudogene TRBV3-2) combines with J gene TRBJ2-1; 9 nucleotides align to TRBD1. V trimming: 5 bases; J trimming: 7 bases; junction bases outside the gene matches: 0. Germline CDR1 reads LGHDT; CDR2 reads YNNKEL (reference sequence). This CDR3 is built from 12 residues. The CDR3 reads CASSGQGNEQFF. CDR3 nucleotides: TGTGCCAGCAGCGGACAGGGGAATGAGCAGTTCTTC.

J is TRBJ2-7 and V is TRBV28; 8 bases map to TRBD1. Germline CDR1 and CDR2: MDHEN and SYDVKM. The CDR3 sequence is 14 residues long. With V trimmed by 8 bases and J by 6 bases, 12 bases remained unmatched. The CDR3 bases are TGTGCCAGCCTATCGAGACAGGGGACTTTCGAGCAGTACTTC. Translation: CASLSRQGTFEQYF.

V and J are TRBV12-3 or TRBV12-4 and TRBJ1-1; D may be TRBD1 (6 bases). This CDR3 comprises 13 residues. The V end lost 6 bases, the J end lost 5 bases, and 13 bases lay between the germline ends. The CDR3 region has the DNA TGTGCCAGCAGCCAAACAGGGCCTACTGAAGCTTTCTTT. Its protein product is CASSQTGPTEAFF.

This clone was detected ten times or more. The chain links TRBV2 to TRBJ1-1, with D possibly matching TRBD1 (5 bases). The V and J ends lost 5 bases and 7 bases respectively, with 14 bases between them. The germline gives CDR1 SNHLY, CDR2 FYNNEI. This CDR3 spans 13 amino acids. The CDR3 nucleotides read TGTGCCAGCAGTCCTCAGGGAAGGATTGAAGCTTTCTTT. Its translation is CASSPQGRIEAFF. Looking up the rest from reference TRBV2 and TRBJ1-1 gives the full variable domain: EPEVTQTPSHQVTQMGQEVILRCVPISNHLYFYWYRQILGQKVEFLVSFYNNEISEKSEIFDDQFSVERPDGSNFTLKIRSTKLEDSAMYFCASSPQGRIEAFFGQGTRLTVV.

The rearrangement joins TRBV5-1 to TRBJ2-1; no definite D call. There are 16 residues in the CDR3. CDR1 and CDR2 (germline): SGHRS, YFSETQ. V was cut by 3 bases and J by 6 bases, with 19 bases left in between. CDR3 nucleotide sequence: TGCGCCAGCAGCTGGAAGACTCTCGGCCTTACCAATGAGCAGTTCTTC. Amino acid sequence: CASSWKTLGLTNEQFF.

The chain links TRBV9 to TRBJ1-6; 9 nucleotides line up with TRBD1. This CDR3 is built from 14 residues. The germline V gene encodes CDR1 SGDLS and CDR2 YYNGEE. V gave up 7 bases and J gave up 7 bases; unmatched junction bases: 6. The CDR3 nucleotides read TGTGCCAGCTACCGAGGGACAGGGAATTCACCCCTCCACTTT. Residues: CASYRGTGNSPLHF.

The chain recombines TRBV7-3 with TRBJ2-1; D perhaps matches TRBD2 (6 bases). The germline V gene has CDR1 SGHTA and CDR2 FQGTGA. This CDR3 comprises 16 residues. Trimming cost V 5 bases and J 0 bases, with 14 bases left between them. The CDR3 loop is CASSALGTASYNEQFF. The CDR3 bases are TGTGCCAGCAGCGCCCTCGGGACTGCCTCCTACAATGAGCAGTTCTTC.

The chain carries TRBV6-5 and TRBJ2-2; maybe TRBD2 (5 bases). CDR3 size: 14 residues. From germline, CDR1 is MNHEY and CDR2 SVGAGI. V dropped 2 bases and J dropped 6 bases, with 10 bases sitting between them. CDR3 sequence: CASSYPSWAGELFF. The CDR3 coding sequence is TGTGCCAGCAGTTACCCTAGCTGGGCCGGGGAGCTGTTTTTT.

Details on this clone: Other nucleotide sequences in the sample specify the same CDR3. The chain carries TRBV5-6 and TRBJ1-5, with D tentatively TRBD1 (6 bases). This CDR3 comprises 14 residues. Between the trimmed V and J ends, which lost 4 bases and 4 bases, there was a span of 12 bases. Looked up from germline, CDR1 is SGHDT and CDR2 is YYEEEE. The CDR3: CASSLGTLNQPQHF. DNA of the CDR3: TGTGCCAGCAGCCTCGGGACACTAAATCAGCCCCAGCATTTT.

CDR3 nucleotides: TGTGCCAGCAGCGACCCCGGGGGGCCCCCAAGCACAGATACGCAGTATTTT. This codes for CASSDPGGPPSTDTQYF. This sequence joins TRBV5-4 and TRBJ2-3, with D possibly matching TRBD2 (7 bases). Germline CDR1 and CDR2: SGHNT and YYREEE (reference sequence). This CDR3 comprises 17 residues. V was shortened by 4 bases and J by 0 bases, with 18 bases between the two germline ends.